In its sample, the clone carrying this T cell receptor beta chain was seen once. This specimen belongs to a study of T cells after somatic rescue of genetic block. Only in-frame clones appear in the TCRdb table, and some are missing; sequencing was by immunoSEQ multiplex PCR. The sample consists of roughly 14,000 clones, 55% to 75% of them appearing once. Trimming cost V 3 bases and J 3 bases, with 9 bases left between them. CDR3 length: 14 residues. CDR1 is MDHEN, CDR2 SYDVKM, per germline. Sequencing was carried out using peripheral blood mononuclear cells (PBMCs). The chain has TRBV28 and TRBJ1-5; D unresolved. The sequence was collected from a boy between 5 and 17 years old. CDR3 amino acids: CASSFGRFNQPQHF. The CDR3 DNA follows: TGTGCCAGCAGTTTTGGGCGCTTCAATCAGCCCCAGCATTTT.